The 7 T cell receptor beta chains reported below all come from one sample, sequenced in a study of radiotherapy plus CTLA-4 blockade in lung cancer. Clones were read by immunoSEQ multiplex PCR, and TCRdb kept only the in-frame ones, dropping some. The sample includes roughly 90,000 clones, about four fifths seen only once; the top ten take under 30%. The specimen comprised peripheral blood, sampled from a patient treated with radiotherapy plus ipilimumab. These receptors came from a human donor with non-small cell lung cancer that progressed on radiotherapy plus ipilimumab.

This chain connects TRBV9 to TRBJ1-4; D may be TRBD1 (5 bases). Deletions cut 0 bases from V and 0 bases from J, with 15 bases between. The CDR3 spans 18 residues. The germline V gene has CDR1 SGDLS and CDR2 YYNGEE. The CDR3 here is CASSVARPDRATNEKLFF. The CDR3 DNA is TGTGCCAGCAGCGTAGCCCGCCCAGACAGAGCAACTAATGAAAAACTGTTTTTT.

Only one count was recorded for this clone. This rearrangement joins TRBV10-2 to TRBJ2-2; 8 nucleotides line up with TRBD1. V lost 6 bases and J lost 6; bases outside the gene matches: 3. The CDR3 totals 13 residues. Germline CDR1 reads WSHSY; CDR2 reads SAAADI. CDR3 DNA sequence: TGCGCCAGCAGGGAACAGGGGGCCGGGGAGCTGTTTTTT. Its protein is CASREQGAGELFF.

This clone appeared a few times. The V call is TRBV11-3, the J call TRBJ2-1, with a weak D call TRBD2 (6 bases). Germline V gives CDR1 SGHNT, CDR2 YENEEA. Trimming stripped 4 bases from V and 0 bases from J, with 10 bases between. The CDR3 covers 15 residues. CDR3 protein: CASSSGGSSYNEQFF. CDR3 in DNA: TGTGCCAGCAGCTCTGGGGGGAGCTCCTACAATGAGCAGTTCTTC. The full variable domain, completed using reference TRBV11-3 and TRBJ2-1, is EAGVVQSPRYKIIEKKQPVAFWCNPISGHNTLYWYLQNLGQGPELLIRYENEEAVDDSQLPKDRFSAERLKGVDSTLKIQPAELGDSAVYLCASSSGGSSYNEQFFGPGTRLTVL.

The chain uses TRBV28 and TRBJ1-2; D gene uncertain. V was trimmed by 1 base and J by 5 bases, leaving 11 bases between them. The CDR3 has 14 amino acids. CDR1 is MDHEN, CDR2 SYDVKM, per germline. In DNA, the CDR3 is TGTGCCAGCAGTTTATTGGACGGCGGTTATGGCTACACCTTC. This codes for CASSLLDGGYGYTF.

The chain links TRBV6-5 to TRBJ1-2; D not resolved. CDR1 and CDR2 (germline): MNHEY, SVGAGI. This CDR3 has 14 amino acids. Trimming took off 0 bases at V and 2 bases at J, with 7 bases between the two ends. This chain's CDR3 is CASSYSGRNYGYTF. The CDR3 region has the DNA TGTGCCAGCAGTTACTCGGGGAGGAACTATGGCTACACCTTC.

CDR3 in amino acids: CASSLVSSGTGELFF. The DNA for the CDR3 is TGTGCCAGCAGCTTAGTCTCTAGCGGAACCGGGGAGCTGTTTTTT. This chain joins TRBV7-2 and TRBJ2-2, with TRBD2 identical over 7 bases. This CDR3 has 15 residues. V was clipped by 1 base and J by 5 bases; unmatched bases: 4. In germline, CDR1 is SGHTA, CDR2 FQGNSA.

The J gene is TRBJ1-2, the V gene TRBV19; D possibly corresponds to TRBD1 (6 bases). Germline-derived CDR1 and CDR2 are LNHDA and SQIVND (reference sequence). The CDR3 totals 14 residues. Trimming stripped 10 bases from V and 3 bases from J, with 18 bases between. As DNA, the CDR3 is TGTGCCAAAGAACCGGGACACGGATACTATGGCTACACCTTC. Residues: CAKEPGHGYYGYTF.